The sequence of this TCR beta chain was determined in a study of blood T cell repertoires in COVID-19. Whole-study context: Sources were T cells, B-cell-depleted T cells, or PBMCs; the material itself was cDNA or gDNA.

Only in-frame clones appear in the TCRdb table, and some are missing; sequencing was by immunoSEQ multiplex PCR. The sample shows nearly 300,000 clones, more than 70% of them seen only once. The CDR3 is 13 amino acids. Per germline, CDR1 LNHDA and CDR2 SQIVND (reference sequence). V was trimmed by 9 bases and J by 4 bases, leaving 15 bases between them. The chain is built from TRBV19 and TRBJ1-1; possibly TRBD1 for D (5 bases). Sequencing was performed on peripheral blood. This receptor was identified in a woman in her 30s who had recovered from COVID-19. The CDR3 bases are TGTGCCAGCGGGCGGGGCGTCGGCACTGAAGCTTTCTTT. Encoded protein: CASGRGVGTEAFF.